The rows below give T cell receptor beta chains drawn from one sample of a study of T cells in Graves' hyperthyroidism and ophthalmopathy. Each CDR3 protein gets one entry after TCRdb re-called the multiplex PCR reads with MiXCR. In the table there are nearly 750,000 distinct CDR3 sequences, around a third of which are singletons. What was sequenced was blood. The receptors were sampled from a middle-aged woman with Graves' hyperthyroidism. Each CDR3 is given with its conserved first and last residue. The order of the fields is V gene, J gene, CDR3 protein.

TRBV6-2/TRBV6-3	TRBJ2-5	CASRARMETQYF
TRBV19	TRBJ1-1	CASSSRRGGPEGTEAFF
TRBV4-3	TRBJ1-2	CASSQDDRGKGYGYTF
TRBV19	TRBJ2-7	CASSIDRGGAYEQYF
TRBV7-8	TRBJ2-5	CASSLNGGGLETQYF
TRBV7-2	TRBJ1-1	CASSTLAGSTEAFF
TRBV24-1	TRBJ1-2	CATSVGTGGVDGYTF
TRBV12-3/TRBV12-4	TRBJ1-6	CASTPGGSHNSPLHF
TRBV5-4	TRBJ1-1	CASSFQGPPPAFF
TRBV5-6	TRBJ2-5	CASTQNQETQYF
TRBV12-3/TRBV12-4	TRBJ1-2	CASSLVARQANYGYTF
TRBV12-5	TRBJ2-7	CASGLTNGGEQYF
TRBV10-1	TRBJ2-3	CASNQAWGADTQYF
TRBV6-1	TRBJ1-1	CASRGGGNTEAFF
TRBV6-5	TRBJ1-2	CASSYTFRQGNGYTF
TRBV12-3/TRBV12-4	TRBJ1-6	CASTLSVGQSHSPLHF
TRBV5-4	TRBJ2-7	CASSFEMSSYEQYF
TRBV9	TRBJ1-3	CASSRTAGNTIYF
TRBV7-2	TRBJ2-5	CASSQYMLSARETQYF
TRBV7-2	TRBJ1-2	CASSRGTGGGEGYTF
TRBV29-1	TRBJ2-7	CSASTESYEQYF